This TCR beta chain came from a study of preoperative IRX-2 immunotherapy in early breast cancer. TCRdb keeps only in-frame clones here, not all; method: immunoSEQ multiplex PCR. The table lists approximately 98,000 clones, just over 85% of them singletons. Treatment described: preoperative locoregional IRX-2 cytokine immunotherapy. Preoperative locoregional IRX-2 cytokine immunotherapy was tested in the phase Ib source study. The trim removed 7 bases at V and 2 bases at J, leaving 7 bases unmatched. The CDR3 has 14 amino acids. The germline V gene encodes CDR1 LNHDA and CDR2 SQIVND (reference sequence).

The chain couples TRBV19 to TRBJ1-1, with 7 bases matching TRBD1. The sequence was obtained from a human donor with breast cancer. This sample comprised tumor tissue, obtained after IRX-2 immunotherapy. The DNA of the CDR3 is TGTGCCAGTATTAAAAACAGGGGAAACACTGAAGCTTTCTTT. Amino acid sequence: CASIKNRGNTEAFF.